The rows below give T cell receptor beta chains drawn from one sample of a study of OX40 agonist ivuxolimab in advanced cancers. TCRdb's table, derived via immunoSEQ multiplex PCR, lists solely in-frame clones and lacks some. The sample carries approximately 22,000 clones, approximately 81% recorded once. The sample was CD4+ or CD8+ T cells sorted from blood, taken in a trial of the OX40 agonist ivuxolimab. Receptors were obtained from an adult with an advanced solid tumor such as melanoma, head and neck, liver or kidney cancer. Each CDR3 is given with its conserved first and last residue. The D gene is left open where the match is weak. Clone sizes are given selectively: once, few, many, or a class where the clone is expanded.

TRBV27,TRBJ2-1,.,TRBD2,CASSLGRGGSYNEQFF,TGTGCCAGCAGTTTAGGACGGGGGGGCTCCTACAATGAGCAGTTCTTC
TRBV18,TRBJ2-7,.,TRBD1,CASSPPDRAYSYEQYF,TGTGCCAGCTCACCGCCGGACAGGGCCTACTCCTACGAGCAGTACTTC
TRBV7-9,TRBJ2-2,few,.,CASRSFTGELFF,TGTGCCAGCAGGAGTTTCACCGGGGAGCTGTTTTTT
TRBV19,TRBJ2-7,.,TRBD1,CASTPGQGMYEQYF,TGTGCCAGTACCCCGGGACAGGGAATGTACGAGCAGTACTTC
TRBV6-1,TRBJ1-2,.,.,CASSEGGHTPYGYTF,TGTGCTAGCAGTGAAGGGGGGCACACACCCTATGGCTACACCTTC
TRBV6-5,TRBJ2-1,.,TRBD2,CASSLGLAGGNNEQFF,TGTGCCAGCAGTTTAGGACTAGCCGGGGGAAACAATGAGCAGTTCTTC
TRBV6-1,TRBJ2-1,.,.,CASSGRSGNEQFF,TGTGCCAGCAGTGGACGGAGTGGAAATGAGCAGTTCTTC
TRBV28,TRBJ2-7,.,TRBD1,CASSSLTGVYEQYF,TGTGCCAGCAGTTCACTAACAGGGGTGTACGAGCAGTACTTC
TRBV7-9,TRBJ2-7,.,.,CAISSGGNEQYF,TGTGCCATCTCGTCTGGGGGGAACGAGCAGTACTTC
TRBV5-4,TRBJ2-7,.,.,CASSHRHSYEQYF,TGTGCCAGCAGCCACAGGCACTCCTACGAGCAGTACTTC
TRBV7-9,TRBJ1-1,.,TRBD1,CASTHPGQGSEAFF,TGTGCCAGCACCCATCCCGGACAGGGGAGTGAAGCTTTCTTT
TRBV29-1,TRBJ2-2,.,TRBD2,CSVEPGGSGELFF,TGCAGCGTTGAACCGGGAGGGAGCGGGGAGCTGTTTTTT
TRBV27,TRBJ2-5,.,TRBD2,CASSLLGGFEETQYF,TGTGCCAGCAGTTTACTCGGGGGGTTCGAGGAGACCCAGTACTTC
TRBV7-6,TRBJ2-2,medium-sized,TRBD1,CASSFRSGGTGELFF,TGTGCCAGCAGCTTTAGGTCAGGGGGAACCGGGGAGCTGTTTTTT
TRBV4-1,TRBJ2-2,.,.,CAVRGTGELFF,TGCGCAGTTCGGGGCACCGGGGAGCTGTTTTTT
TRBV7-2,TRBJ1-3,.,.,CASSLVIGGSSGNTIYF,TGTGCCAGCAGCTTAGTTATCGGCGGGAGCTCTGGAAACACCATATATTTT
TRBV25-1,TRBJ1-6,.,.,CASTSRDSRAPLHF,TGTGCCAGCACAAGTCGAGACTCGAGGGCACCCCTCCACTTT
TRBV29-1,TRBJ2-3,.,TRBD1,CSVEHRGTDTQYF,TGCAGCGTTGAGCACAGGGGGACAGATACGCAGTATTTT
TRBV7-6,TRBJ1-1,once,.,CASSLEVGGGAFF,TGTGCCAGCAGCTTAGAGGTAGGAGGGGGTGCTTTCTTT
TRBV28,TRBJ2-1,.,TRBD1,CASSLGDRLYNEQFF,TGTGCCAGCAGTTTGGGGGACAGGCTATACAATGAGCAGTTCTTC
TRBV6-5,TRBJ1-5,.,.,CASSYRQNQPQHF,TGTGCCAGCAGTTACCGCCAGAATCAGCCCCAGCATTTT
TRBV7-9,TRBJ1-4,.,.,CASSLDEVLNEKLFF,TGTGCCAGCAGCTTAGATGAAGTGCTGAATGAAAAACTGTTTTTT
TRBV4-1,TRBJ1-1,.,TRBD1,CASSPWDRGRNTEAFF,TGCGCCAGCAGCCCTTGGGACAGGGGACGGAACACTGAAGCTTTCTTT
TRBV6-6,TRBJ2-7,.,.,CASSNNYEQYF,TGTGCCAGCAGCAACAATTACGAGCAGTACTTC
TRBV6-5,TRBJ2-1,few,.,CASSYSDSSYNEQFF,TGTGCCAGCAGTTACTCGGACAGCTCCTACAATGAGCAGTTCTTC
TRBV7-9,TRBJ1-2,few,.,CASSLEGDRLRAYTF,TGTGCCAGCAGCTTAGAGGGAGACAGGCTGAGAGCCTACACCTTC
TRBV5-4,TRBJ1-1,.,.,CASRLMGRSEAFF,TGTGCCAGCAGATTGATGGGTCGGTCTGAAGCTTTCTTT
TRBV4-1,TRBJ2-7,.,.,CASSQDPTYEQYF,TGCGCCAGCAGCCAAGATCCCACCTACGAGCAGTACTTC
TRBV30,TRBJ1-4,.,.,CAWSVPPLVSSNEKLFF,TGTGCCTGGAGTGTACCTCCTTTAGTTTCCTCTAATGAAAAACTGTTTTTT
TRBV28,TRBJ2-7,.,TRBD1,CASSFIGGDRGPYEQYF,TGTGCCAGCAGTTTCATCGGGGGGGACAGGGGGCCCTACGAGCAGTACTTC
TRBV27,TRBJ2-3,once,.,CASSRGLTDTQYF,TGTGCCAGCAGTCGGGGCCTGACAGATACGCAGTATTTT
TRBV6-5,TRBJ2-1,once,TRBD1,CASSPSRQGGNEQFF,TGTGCCAGCAGTCCCTCCCGACAGGGGGGCAATGAGCAGTTCTTC
TRBV5-4,TRBJ1-1,.,TRBD1,CASSTGGAATEAFF,TGTGCCAGCAGTACAGGGGGCGCGGCCACTGAAGCTTTCTTT
TRBV15,TRBJ1-5,.,.,CATSFNREHNQPQHF,TGTGCCACCAGCTTTAACAGGGAACATAATCAGCCCCAGCATTTT
TRBV14,TRBJ2-1,once,.,CASSHPEAGAYNEQFF,TGTGCCAGCAGCCATCCCGAGGCAGGGGCCTACAATGAGCAGTTCTTC
TRBV9,TRBJ2-1,.,.,CASSAADVRTRYNEQFF,TGTGCCAGCAGCGCCGCCGATGTACGGACCCGATACAATGAGCAGTTCTTC
TRBV7-9,TRBJ1-5,.,TRBD1,CASSLTGGGNQPQHF,TGTGCCAGCAGTTTGACAGGGGGCGGCAATCAGCCCCAGCATTTT
TRBV27,TRBJ1-2,.,.,CASSPPSGYYGYTF,TGTGCCAGCAGCCCTCCATCTGGGTACTATGGCTACACCTTC
TRBV6-1,TRBJ2-3,.,.,CASSDDYSDTQYF,TGTGCCAGCAGTGATGACTACTCAGATACGCAGTATTTT
TRBV7-9,TRBJ2-3,.,TRBD1,CASGPGTGSTDTQYF,TGTGCCAGCGGGCCGGGGACAGGAAGCACAGATACGCAGTATTTT
TRBV5-6,TRBJ2-7,.,.,CASSSVGWDAYEQYF,TGTGCCAGCAGCTCAGTAGGATGGGATGCCTACGAGCAGTACTTC
TRBV7-9,TRBJ2-1,.,TRBD2,CASSLGTSGGAWDEQFF,TGTGCCAGCAGCTTAGGGACTAGCGGGGGGGCCTGGGATGAGCAGTTCTTC
TRBV4-1,TRBJ2-7,.,.,CASSHGSMGYEQYF,TGCGCCAGCAGCCACGGTTCAATGGGCTACGAGCAGTACTTC
TRBV6-5,TRBJ2-1,.,TRBD1,CASSYSGTGTAEQFF,TGTGCCAGCAGTTACTCGGGGACAGGGACGGCTGAGCAGTTCTTC
TRBV4-1,TRBJ1-1,.,.,CASSHLRGNTEAFF,TGCGCCAGCAGCCATCTCAGGGGGAACACTGAAGCTTTCTTT
TRBV5-1,TRBJ2-7,.,.,CASSWPQGRSSYEQYF,TGCGCCAGCAGCTGGCCCCAGGGCCGTAGCTCCTACGAGCAGTACTTC
TRBV6-5,TRBJ1-2,.,.,CASSYSQGLDWGYTF,TGTGCCAGCAGTTACTCGCAGGGGTTGGACTGGGGCTACACCTTC
TRBV11-2,TRBJ2-3,.,.,CASPGGLTDTQYF,TGTGCCAGTCCCGGGGGGCTGACAGATACGCAGTATTTT
TRBV27,TRBJ2-3,.,TRBD1,CASSTRTGGRPDTQYF,TGTGCCAGCAGTACCCGGACAGGGGGCAGACCAGATACGCAGTATTTT
TRBV28,TRBJ1-4,.,.,CASSFKSRWSTGPNEKLFF,TGTGCCAGCAGTTTCAAGAGTCGGTGGTCCACAGGGCCCAATGAAAAACTGTTTTTT
TRBV19,TRBJ2-1,.,.,CASMGGYNEQFF,TGTGCCAGTATGGGGGGCTACAATGAGCAGTTCTTC
TRBV29-1,TRBJ2-3,few,.,CSALGHLLRGDTQYF,TGCAGTGCTTTGGGACACCTACTCCGGGGAGATACGCAGTATTTT
TRBV25-1,TRBJ2-1,.,.,CASSSALGEQFF,TGTGCCAGCAGCTCCGCGCTAGGGGAGCAGTTCTTC
TRBV6-5,TRBJ1-2,.,.,CASSWTTEINYGYTF,TGTGCCAGCAGTTGGACGACTGAAATAAACTATGGCTACACCTTC
TRBV11-2,TRBJ2-6,.,.,CASSHYVGIASSGANVLTF,TGTGCCAGCAGCCACTATGTTGGGATTGCTTCGTCTGGGGCCAACGTCCTGACTTTC
TRBV30,TRBJ2-2,.,.,CAWTIGVTGELFF,TGTGCCTGGACCATAGGCGTAACCGGGGAGCTGTTTTTT
TRBV28,TRBJ2-3,.,.,CASSFDGTSTDTQYF,TGTGCCAGCAGTTTCGACGGGACTAGCACAGATACGCAGTATTTT